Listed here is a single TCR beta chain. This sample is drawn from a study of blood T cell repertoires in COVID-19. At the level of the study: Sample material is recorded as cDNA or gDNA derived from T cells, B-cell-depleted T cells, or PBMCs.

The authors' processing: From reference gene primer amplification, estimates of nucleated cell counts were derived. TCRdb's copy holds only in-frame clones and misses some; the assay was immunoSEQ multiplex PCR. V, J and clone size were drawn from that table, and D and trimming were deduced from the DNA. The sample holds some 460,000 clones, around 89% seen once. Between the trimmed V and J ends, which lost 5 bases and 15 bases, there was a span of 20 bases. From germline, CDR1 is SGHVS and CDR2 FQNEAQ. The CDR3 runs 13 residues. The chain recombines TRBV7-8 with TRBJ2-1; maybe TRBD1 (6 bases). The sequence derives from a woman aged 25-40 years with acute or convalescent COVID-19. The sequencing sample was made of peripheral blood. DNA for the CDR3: TGTGCCAGCAGCGTCACACGGGACACGCCCAGGTTCTTC. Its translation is CASSVTRDTPRFF.